This is a list of T cell receptor beta chains from one sample in a study of blood T cells in healthy people across ages. TCRdb independently ran MiXCR on the 5' RACE reads; one entry per CDR3 protein. The repertoire has hundreds of thousands of distinct CDR3 sequences, about a fifth of them found once; the top ten carry about 20%. Input material: blood. The receptors shown here come from an older man in good health. Both conserved end residues are part of each CDR3. D genes are given only for firm matches. Some rows mark clone size as missing; the rest say once, few, many or name a class of expanded clone.

>TRBV7-9|TRBD1|TRBJ1-5|NA|15
TGTGCCAGCAGCTTAGGCGGACAGGGGGGTCAGCCCCAGCATTTT
CASSLGGQGGQPQHF
>TRBV6-2/TRBV6-3|NA|TRBJ1-5|NA|13
TGTGCCAGCAGGAAACAGGAAAATCAGCCCCAGCATTTT
CASRKQENQPQHF
>TRBV29-1|NA|TRBJ1-4|few|13
TGCAGCGTTGAGCAGGGTTGGGATGAAAAACTGTTTTTT
CSVEQGWDEKLFF
>TRBV20-1|TRBD2|TRBJ2-5|many|15
TGCAGTGCTAGAGATCCGGGAGGCCTCGGGGAGACCCAGTACTTC
CSARDPGGLGETQYF
>TRBV3-1|TRBD1|TRBJ1-5|few|16
TGTGCCAGCAGCCCAAGGGGGCTCGGGGGCAATCAGCCCCAGCATTTT
CASSPRGLGGNQPQHF
>TRBV7-9|NA|TRBJ1-1|NA|13
TGTGCCAGCAGCTTAGAGGCTTTCACTGAAGCTTTCTTT
CASSLEAFTEAFF
>TRBV5-1|TRBD1|TRBJ2-2|NA|15
TGCGCCAGCAGCTGGGGGACAGGGATTACCGGGGAGCTGTTTTTT
CASSWGTGITGELFF
>TRBV10-2|NA|TRBJ2-1|NA|14
TGCGCCAGCACGCAGTCCCTCTCCTACAATGAGCAGTTCTTC
CASTQSLSYNEQFF
>TRBV9|NA|TRBJ1-5|NA|14
TGTGCCAGCAGCGTAGGACAGGAGAATCAGCCCCAGCATTTT
CASSVGQENQPQHF
>TRBV18|TRBD2|TRBJ2-5|many|15
TGTGCCAGCTCACCCGGCGGACTAGCGGGAGAGACCCAGTACTTC
CASSPGGLAGETQYF
>TRBV28|NA|TRBJ2-5|NA|12
TGTGCCACCTCCCCGTTGGGGGAGACCCAGTACTTC
CATSPLGETQYF
>TRBV12-3/TRBV12-4|NA|TRBJ2-3|NA|15
TGTGCCAGCAGTTTCGGGCAGGGTCCCAAAGATACGCAGTATTTT
CASSFGQGPKDTQYF
>TRBV18|NA|TRBJ1-2|NA|15
TGTGCCAGCTCACCCGCTGAGGGGTATAGGGGAGGCTACACCTTC
CASSPAEGYRGGYTF
>TRBV12-3/TRBV12-4|NA|TRBJ2-1|NA|15
TGTGCCAGCAGTTTACAGGCAGCGGCCTACAATGAGCAGTTCTTC
CASSLQAAAYNEQFF
>TRBV12-3/TRBV12-4|NA|TRBJ1-1|few|13
TGTGCCAGCACCTCCTTGAGAGGCACTGAAGCTTTCTTT
CASTSLRGTEAFF
>TRBV7-2|NA|TRBJ2-5|NA|14
TGTGCCAGCAGCCGCCAGACATTCCGGGAGACCCAGTACTTC
CASSRQTFRETQYF
>TRBV7-2|NA|TRBJ2-3|NA|16
TGTGCCAGCAGCTTCGGGGGTAGCGGCCGGGGAGATACGCAGTATTTT
CASSFGGSGRGDTQYF
>TRBV12-3/TRBV12-4|TRBD1|TRBJ2-3|NA|12
TGTGCCAGCACTAGACAGGGTTATACGCAGTATTTT
CASTRQGYTQYF
>TRBV4-1|NA|TRBJ1-3|few|16
TGCGCCAGCAGCCTAAGTCGCGACACCCTTGGAGACACCATATATTTT
CASSLSRDTLGDTIYF
>TRBV7-8|NA|TRBJ2-1|few|17
TGTGCCAGCAGTCCACCACTCTACAGGACTGTCTACAATGAGCAGTTCTTC
CASSPPLYRTVYNEQFF
>TRBV7-2|NA|TRBJ1-1|few|14
TGTGCCAGCAGTTATCTCAGCCTGGGAACCGAAGCTTTCTTT
CASSYLSLGTEAFF